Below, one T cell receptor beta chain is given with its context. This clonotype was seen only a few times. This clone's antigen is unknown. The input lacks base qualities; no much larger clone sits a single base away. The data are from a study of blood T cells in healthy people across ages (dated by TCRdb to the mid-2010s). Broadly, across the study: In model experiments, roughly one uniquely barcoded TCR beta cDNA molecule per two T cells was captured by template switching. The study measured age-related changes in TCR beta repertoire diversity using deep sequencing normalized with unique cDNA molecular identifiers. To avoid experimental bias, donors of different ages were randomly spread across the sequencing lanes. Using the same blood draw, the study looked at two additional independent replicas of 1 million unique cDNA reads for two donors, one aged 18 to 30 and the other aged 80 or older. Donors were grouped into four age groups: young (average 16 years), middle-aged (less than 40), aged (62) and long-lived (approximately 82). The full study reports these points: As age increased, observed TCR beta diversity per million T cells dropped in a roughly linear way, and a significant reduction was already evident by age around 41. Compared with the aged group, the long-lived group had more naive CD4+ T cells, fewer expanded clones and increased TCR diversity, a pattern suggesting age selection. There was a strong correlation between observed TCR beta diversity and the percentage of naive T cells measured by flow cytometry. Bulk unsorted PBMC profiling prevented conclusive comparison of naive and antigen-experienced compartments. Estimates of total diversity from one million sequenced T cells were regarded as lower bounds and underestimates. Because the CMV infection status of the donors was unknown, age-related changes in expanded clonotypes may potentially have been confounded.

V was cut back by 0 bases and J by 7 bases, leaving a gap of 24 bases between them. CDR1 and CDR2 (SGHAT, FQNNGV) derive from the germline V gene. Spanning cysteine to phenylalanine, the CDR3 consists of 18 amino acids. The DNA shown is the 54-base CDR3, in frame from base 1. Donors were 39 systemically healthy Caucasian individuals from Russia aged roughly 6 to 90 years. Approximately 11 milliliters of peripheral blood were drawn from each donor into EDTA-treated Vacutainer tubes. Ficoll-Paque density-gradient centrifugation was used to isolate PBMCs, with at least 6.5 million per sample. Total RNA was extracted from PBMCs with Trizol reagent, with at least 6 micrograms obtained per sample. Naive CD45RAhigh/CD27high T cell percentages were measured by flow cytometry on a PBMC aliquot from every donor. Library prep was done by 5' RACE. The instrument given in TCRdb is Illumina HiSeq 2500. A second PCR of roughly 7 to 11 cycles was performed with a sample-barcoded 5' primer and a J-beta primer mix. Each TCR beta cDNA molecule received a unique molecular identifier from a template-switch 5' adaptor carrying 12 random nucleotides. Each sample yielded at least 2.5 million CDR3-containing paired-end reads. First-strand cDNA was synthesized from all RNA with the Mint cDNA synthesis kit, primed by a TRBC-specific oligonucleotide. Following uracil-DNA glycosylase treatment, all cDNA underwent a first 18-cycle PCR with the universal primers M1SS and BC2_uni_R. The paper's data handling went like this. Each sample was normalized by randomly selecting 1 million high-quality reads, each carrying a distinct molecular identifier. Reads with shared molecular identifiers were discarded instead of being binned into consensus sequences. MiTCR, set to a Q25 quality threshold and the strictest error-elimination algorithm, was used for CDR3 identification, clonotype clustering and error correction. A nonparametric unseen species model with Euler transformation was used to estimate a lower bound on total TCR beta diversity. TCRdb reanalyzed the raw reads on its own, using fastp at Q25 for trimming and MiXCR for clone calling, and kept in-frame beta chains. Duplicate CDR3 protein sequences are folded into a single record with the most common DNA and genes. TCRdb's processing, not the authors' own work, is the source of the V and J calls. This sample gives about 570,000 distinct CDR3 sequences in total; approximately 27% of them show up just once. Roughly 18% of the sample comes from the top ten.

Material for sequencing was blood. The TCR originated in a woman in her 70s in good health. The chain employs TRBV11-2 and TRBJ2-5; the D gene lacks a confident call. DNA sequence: TGTGCCAGCAGCTTAGAACTAAACAGCCGACCGCTCCGCGGGACCCAGTACTTC. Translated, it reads CASSLELNSRPLRGTQYF.